This is a list of T cell receptor beta chains from one sample in a study of cytomegalovirus exposure and HLA in healthy donors. Profiling relied on immunoSEQ multiplex PCR, and the TCRdb table lists in-frame clones only, not all of them. The table lists 130,000 to 150,000 clones, just under 85% of them singletons, with 4.1% in the top ten. Sequencing input: PBMCs. These receptors were collected from a man between 35 and 55 years old in good health and CMV-seropositive. The CDR3 runs from the conserved cysteine through the conserved F or W. Each record gives: J gene, V gene, D gene, clone size, CDR3 protein, CDR3 DNA. D genes are given only for firm matches. Clone size, where shown, is once, few, many, or a class for clones that have expanded.

TRBJ2-1	TRBV10-3	TRBD2	-	CAISEFGGSMGVSYNEQFF	TGTGCCATCAGTGAATTTGGCGGGAGTATGGGAGTATCCTACAATGAGCAGTTCTTC
TRBJ1-1	TRBV9	-	-	CASTPDGRATEAFF	TGTGCCAGCACTCCGGACGGCAGGGCAACTGAAGCTTTCTTT
TRBJ2-7	TRBV6-1	TRBD2	-	CASSRLAGEGYEQYF	TGTGCCAGCAGTAGACTAGCGGGAGAAGGCTACGAGCAGTACTTC
TRBJ1-1	TRBV13	-	-	CASSLAGHLKETEAFF	TGTGCCAGCAGCTTAGCGGGACACCTGAAAGAGACTGAAGCTTTCTTT
TRBJ2-1	TRBV21-1	-	-	CASLKERYRSSYNEQFF	TGTGCCAGCTTAAAAGAGAGGTACCGAAGCTCCTACAATGAGCAGTTCTTC
TRBJ1-5	TRBV7-9	-	-	CASSLQAQPQHF	TGTGCCAGCAGCTTACAGGCTCAGCCCCAGCATTTT
TRBJ1-1	TRBV7-7	-	-	CASSRQENTEAFF	TGTGCCAGCAGCCGCCAGGAGAACACTGAAGCTTTCTTT
TRBJ1-2	TRBV7-9	TRBD1	-	CASSDPGQGDGYTF	TGTGCCAGCAGCGACCCGGGGCAGGGGGATGGCTACACCTTC
TRBJ2-1	TRBV5-1	-	-	CASSLGGASYNEQFF	TGCGCCAGCAGCTTGGGCGGGGCTTCCTACAATGAGCAGTTCTTC
TRBJ2-2	TRBV9	-	-	CASSAGPNTGELFF	TGTGCCAGCAGCGCGGGTCCGAACACCGGGGAGCTGTTTTTT
TRBJ2-5	TRBV5-1	-	-	CASFRDIQEETQYF	TGCGCCAGCTTCCGGGACATCCAGGAGGAGACCCAGTACTTC
TRBJ2-2	TRBV2	-	-	CATPGTRRNTGELFF	TGTGCCACCCCTGGCACTAGGCGGAACACCGGGGAGCTGTTTTTT
TRBJ2-2	TRBV6-1	TRBD1	-	CASRDRGRPGELFF	TGTGCCAGCCGGGACAGGGGGCGTCCCGGGGAGCTGTTTTTT
TRBJ1-1	TRBV7-9	-	-	CASSPGQWNTEAFF	TGTGCCAGCAGCCCCGGACAGTGGAACACTGAAGCTTTCTTT
TRBJ1-2	TRBV6-1	TRBD1	-	CASSGTGVGYGYTF	TGTGCCAGCAGTGGCACAGGGGTAGGCTATGGCTACACCTTC
TRBJ2-1	TRBV2	-	-	CASRWAGAQQFF	TGTGCCAGCAGGTGGGCCGGTGCGCAGCAGTTCTTC
TRBJ1-1	TRBV4-3	TRBD1	-	CASSQDRAAEAFF	TGCGCCAGCAGCCAGGACAGGGCTGCTGAAGCTTTCTTT
TRBJ1-5	TRBV19	-	-	CASSPAGGQPQHF	TGTGCCAGTAGTCCCGCCGGGGGTCAGCCCCAGCATTTT
TRBJ2-7	TRBV9	TRBD2	-	CASSAGGEQYF	TGTGCCAGCAGCGCGGGGGGAGAGCAGTACTTC
TRBJ1-5	TRBV7-9	-	-	CSSSRGWDTDYSNQPQHF	TGTTCCAGCAGTCGAGGGTGGGACACGGATTATAGCAATCAGCCCCAGCATTTT
TRBJ1-5	TRBV11-2	TRBD1	-	CASAGGTGGNQPQHF	TGTGCCAGCGCGGGAGGGACAGGGGGCAATCAGCCCCAGCATTTT
TRBJ2-5	TRBV2	-	-	CASSELTGETQYF	TGTGCCAGCAGTGAGCTGACGGGGGAGACCCAGTACTTC
TRBJ1-6	TRBV5-1	TRBD1	-	CASSLRDRDNSPLHF	TGCGCCAGCAGCCTGCGTGACAGGGATAATTCACCCCTCCACTTT
TRBJ1-2	TRBV7-9	-	few	CASSLASSANYGYTF	TGTGCCAGCAGCTTAGCATCCAGTGCTAACTATGGCTACACCTTC
TRBJ1-2	TRBV2	TRBD1	-	CASSLTGEDYGYTF	TGTGCCAGCAGTCTAACAGGGGAGGACTATGGCTACACCTTC
TRBJ2-2	TRBV18	TRBD1	few	CASSRTGGDTGELFF	TGTGCCAGCTCACGGACAGGGGGGGACACCGGGGAGCTGTTTTTT
TRBJ2-5	TRBV2	-	-	CASKAGTTGTQYF	TGTGCCAGCAAGGCCGGTACTACGGGGACCCAGTACTTC
TRBJ1-3	TRBV19	-	-	CASRQGFTGNTIYF	TGTGCCAGTAGACAGGGTTTTACTGGAAACACCATATATTTT
TRBJ1-4	TRBV7-9	-	-	CASSTTGYNEKLFF	TGTGCCAGCAGCACAACAGGGTATAATGAAAAACTGTTTTTT
TRBJ2-3	TRBV6-4	-	-	CASSDSRTPFSTDTQYF	TGTGCCAGCAGTGACTCGAGGACACCATTTAGCACAGATACGCAGTATTTT
TRBJ1-2	TRBV15	-	-	CATSRELVSNAARGGGYTF	TGTGCCACCAGCAGAGAACTTGTTTCGAACGCTGCCCGTGGGGGCGGCTACACCTTC
TRBJ2-5	TRBV7-9	TRBD1	-	CASSLVGQQETQYF	TGTGCCAGCAGCTTAGTGGGACAGCAAGAGACCCAGTACTTC
TRBJ2-7	TRBV5-6	TRBD1	once	CASSPAGQGSYEQYF	TGTGCCAGCAGCCCAGCGGGACAGGGGTCCTACGAGCAGTACTTC
TRBJ2-5	TRBV13	-	-	CASSSGLSGAETQYF	TGTGCCAGCAGCTCCGGACTTTCCGGCGCAGAGACCCAGTACTTC
TRBJ2-3	TRBV27	TRBD1	-	CASSLLWTGHKSDTQYF	TGTGCCAGCAGTTTATTGTGGACAGGGCATAAATCAGATACGCAGTATTTT
TRBJ1-5	TRBV11-1	-	-	CASSRSGNSNQPQHF	TGTGCCAGCAGCCGCTCGGGAAATAGCAATCAGCCCCAGCATTTT
TRBJ1-1	TRBV11-3	-	few	CASSSRIFGTEAFF	TGTGCCAGCAGCTCTAGAATCTTCGGGACTGAAGCTTTCTTT
TRBJ1-2	TRBV4-3	-	-	CASSQDIRGSPRAMSYTF	TGCGCCAGCAGCCAAGATATCCGGGGGAGCCCCCGTGCTATGAGCTACACCTTC
TRBJ1-2	TRBV10-3	-	-	CAISESLVGYTF	TGTGCCATCAGTGAGAGCTTGGTCGGCTACACCTTC
TRBJ2-1	TRBV5-3	-	-	CARSFRGFNNEQFF	TGTGCCAGAAGCTTTCGGGGGTTCAACAATGAGCAGTTCTTC
TRBJ1-1	TRBV5-1	-	-	CASSITGRGTEAFF	TGCGCCAGCAGCATCACAGGGAGAGGCACTGAAGCTTTCTTT